These 29 T cell receptor beta chains came from one sample sequenced in a study of vaccination and CD4 T cells after COVID-19. The sample's treatment: approximately nine-day PBMC culture with coronavirus spike peptide pools or control peptides (ViraFEST assay). Cultured CD4+ T cell DNA was sequenced using the Oncomine TCR Beta short-read assay. TCRdb fed the PCR reads into MiXCR, producing one record per CDR3 protein. The data contain 18,000 or so distinct CDR3 sequences, roughly two fifths of them singletons. These receptors are not linked to any known antigen. This specimen consisted of CD4+ T cells from blood, cultured in vitro, obtained before SARS-CoV-2 vaccination. Receptors were obtained from a human donor who received a COVID-19 vaccine.

This clonotype showed up just a few times. V gene TRBV19 combines with J gene TRBJ2-7; TRBD2 is a possible D gene (6 bases). In germline, CDR1 is LNHDA, CDR2 SQIVND (reference sequence). The CDR3 runs to 14 residues. Trimming stripped 4 bases from V and 3 bases from J, with 13 bases between. CDR3 in amino acids: CASSTRDGSYEQYF. CDR3 nucleotides: TGTGCCAGTAGTACCCGGGACGGGAGCTACGAGCAGTACTTC.

This chain joins TRBV30 and TRBJ1-1; D is perhaps TRBD1 (6 bases). This CDR3 comprises 17 residues. In germline, CDR1 is GTSNPN, CDR2 SVGIG (reference sequence). Trimming cost V 2 bases and J 2 bases, with 21 bases left between them. In DNA form, the CDR3 reads TGTGCCTGGAGTCCCCCCAATTCGGGGGCTAAAAACACTGAAGCTTTCTTT. Amino acid sequence: CAWSPPNSGAKNTEAFF.

The V call is TRBV5-1, the J call TRBJ1-1, with no clear D. Germline-derived CDR1 and CDR2 are SGHRS and YFSETQ. The V gene lost 7 bases and the J gene lost 1 base, with 8 bases spanning the gap. The CDR3 totals 12 residues. The CDR3 reads CASGQGNTEAFF. CDR3 DNA sequence: TGCGCCAGCGGGCAAGGGAACACTGAAGCTTTCTTT. The full variable domain, with the rest looked up from reference TRBV5-1 and TRBJ1-1, is KAGVTQTPRYLIKTRGQQVTLSCSPISGHRSVSWYQQTPGQGLQFLFEYFSETQRNKGNFPGRFSGRQFSNSRSEMNVSTLELGDSALYLCASGQGNTEAFFGQGTRLTVV.

V usage is TRBV24-1 and J usage is TRBJ2-2; D is unclear. The V gene's germline CDR1 is KGHDR and CDR2 SFDVKD. This CDR3 comprises 13 residues. V lost 6 bases to trimming and J lost 1 base, with 5 bases between them. CDR3: CATSRENTGELFF. The CDR3 nucleotides are TGTGCCACCAGTAGGGAGAACACCGGGGAGCTGTTTTTT.

This chain joins TRBV7-3 and TRBJ2-2; D may be TRBD1 (6 bases). There are 15 residues in the CDR3. CDR1 is SGHTA, CDR2 FQGTGA, per germline. V was trimmed by 5 bases and J by 1 base, leaving 11 bases between them. Written as DNA, the CDR3 is TGTGCCAGCAGCCCACCGGGACAGAACACCGGGGAGCTGTTTTTT. Its protein product is CASSPPGQNTGELFF.

This clonotype has a handful of counts. The chain joins TRBV6-1 to TRBJ2-7; tentative D call: TRBD2 (5 bases). The CDR3 contains 12 residues. Germline CDR1 is MNHNS and CDR2 is SASEGT. V dropped 10 bases and J dropped 0 bases, with 10 bases sitting between them. CDR3: CATRGSSYEQYF. DNA of the CDR3: TGTGCCACCCGGGGTAGCTCCTACGAGCAGTACTTC.

This clonotype was counted a few times. The J gene is TRBJ1-4, the V gene TRBV10-2; 8 positions agree with TRBD1. J gave up 1 base and V 8 bases, and 9 bases lay outside the gene matches. This CDR3 is 16 amino acids long. Germline CDR1 WSHSY, CDR2 SAAADI. The CDR3 bases are TGCGCCAGCCGACAGGGGTGGACCGGAACTAATGAAAAACTGTTTTTT. It yields the protein CASRQGWTGTNEKLFF.

In this sample, this clonotype turned up a few times. The chain recombines TRBV7-2 with TRBJ2-1; D possibly corresponds to TRBD2 (6 bases). Trimming left V 0 bases short and J 15 bases short, with 9 bases between. The CDR3 runs to 11 residues. CDR1 and CDR2 from the germline V gene are SGHTA and FQGNSA. Here the CDR3 DNA reads TGTGCCAGCAGCTTAGCCGGGGGTTTGTTCTTC. Its protein product is CASSLAGGLFF.

This clonotype was picked up a small number of times. J is TRBJ2-3 and V is TRBV6-1; D call uncertain. The CDR3 length is 16 residues. CDR1 and CDR2 from the germline V gene are MNHNS and SASEGT. V lost 7 bases and J lost 0, with 17 bases in between. The CDR3 is CASTKRALTSTDTQYF. The CDR3 DNA is TGTGCCAGCACTAAACGGGCGCTTACTAGCACAGATACGCAGTATTTT.

This clonotype was counted between two and nine times. V and J are TRBV12-3 or TRBV12-4 and TRBJ1-6; D is ambiguous. The CDR3 is made up of 13 amino acids. V was clipped by 1 base and J by 9 bases, with 7 bases between them. CDR3 amino acids: CASSLEHGSPLHF. Written as DNA, the CDR3 is TGTGCCAGCAGTTTAGAACATGGTTCACCCCTCCACTTT.

This clonotype was counted a few times. J is TRBJ1-2 and V is TRBV15; D is unclear. Trimming pared 0 bases from V and 4 bases from J, leaving 9 bases between. Germline CDR1 is LNHNV and CDR2 is YYDKDF (reference sequence). CDR3 size: 14 residues. CDR3 nucleotides: TGTGCCACCAGCAGAGACCTGGGCGGCTATGGCTACACCTTC. Translation: CATSRDLGGYGYTF.

The J gene is TRBJ1-4, the V gene TRBV20-1; TRBD1 aligns across 8 bases. The CDR3 spans 18 residues. J gave up 6 bases and V 4 bases, and 19 bases lay outside the gene matches. Germline values: CDR1 DFQATT, CDR2 SNEGSKA (reference sequence). CDR3 amino acids: CSATDGQGGGLRDEKLFF. For the CDR3, the DNA is TGCAGTGCTACTGACGGACAGGGAGGAGGGCTCCGCGATGAAAAACTGTTTTTT.

This sequence joins TRBV20-1 and TRBJ2-5; the D gene is possibly TRBD1 (5 bases). The CDR3 loop spans 13 amino acids. Germline loops: CDR1 DFQATT, CDR2 SNEGSKA (reference sequence). Trimming stripped 5 bases from V and 4 bases from J, with 14 bases between. Written as DNA, the CDR3 is TGCAGTGCTGTCGCCCAAGACAGAGAGACCCAGTACTTC. Translation gives CSAVAQDRETQYF.

V is TRBV28 and J is TRBJ1-1; tentatively, D is TRBD1 (6 bases). The CDR3 consists of 14 residues. CDR1 MDHEN and CDR2 SYDVKM come from the germline V gene. V shed 6 bases and J shed 1 base, with 12 bases lying between them. The CDR3 nucleotides read TGTGCCAGCAGAGAGGACAGAGCGAACACTGAAGCTTTCTTT. It codes for CASREDRANTEAFF.

This clonotype occurred a few times. The chain combines TRBV7-2 with TRBJ2-6; D ambiguous. Trimming cost V 2 bases and J 0 bases, with 14 bases left between them. Germline V gene sequence: CDR1 SGHTA, CDR2 FQGNSA. This CDR3 contains 18 residues. This chain's CDR3 is CASSLKPITLSGANVLTF. The CDR3 DNA reads TGTGCCAGCAGCTTAAAACCGATCACCCTCTCTGGGGCCAACGTCCTGACTTTC.

This clonotype was seen only a few times. This chain links TRBV20-1 with TRBJ2-4, with D perhaps matching TRBD1 or TRBD2 (5 bases each). From germline, CDR1 is DFQATT and CDR2 SNEGSKA (reference sequence). The CDR3 totals 16 residues. Trimming stripped 4 bases from V and 3 bases from J, with 19 bases between. This chain's CDR3 is CSATRGEQGGKNIQYF. CDR3 nucleotide sequence: TGCAGTGCTACAAGAGGGGAGCAGGGCGGCAAAAACATTCAGTACTTC.

V and J are TRBV21-1 and TRBJ2-3; the table gives TRBD1 as D, unverified against the DNA. TRBV21-1 is a pseudogene locus. The CDR3 totals 15 residues. CDR3 sequence (DNA): TGTGCCAGCCGACGGGACAGGGGGAACACAGATACGCAGTATTTT. Protein: CASRRDRGNTDTQYF.

The chain couples TRBV5-5 to TRBJ2-2; TRBD1 matches at 8 bases. This CDR3 is 15 amino acids long. The V gene end was trimmed by 3 bases and the J gene end by 7 bases; junction bases not matched to a gene: 8. From germline, CDR1 is SGHKS and CDR2 YYEKEE (reference sequence). This chain's CDR3 is CASSWGRGHYGELFF. The CDR3, as DNA: TGTGCCAGCAGCTGGGGCAGGGGGCATTACGGGGAGCTGTTTTTT. Supplemented by reference TRBV5-5 and TRBJ2-2, the full variable domain reads DAGVTQSPTHLIKTRGQQVTLRCSPISGHKSVSWYQQVLGQGPQFIFQYYEKEERGRGNFPDRFSARQFPNYSSELNVNALLLGDSALYLCASSWGRGHYGELFFGEGSRLTVL.

The chain uses TRBV20-1 and TRBJ2-3; 13 bases are a match to TRBD2. After removal of 3 bases from V and 4 bases from J, the junction contained 4 bases not matched to a gene. Germline lookup yields CDR1 DFQATT and CDR2 SNEGSKA (reference sequence). The CDR3 is 15 residues long. In DNA, the CDR3 is TGCAGTGCTAGTGGACTAGCGGGGGCCCCAGATACGCAGTATTTT. Translating it yields CSASGLAGAPDTQYF.

There are a few counts of this clonotype. The chain couples TRBV20-1 to TRBJ1-5; D possibly corresponds to TRBD1 (6 bases). The CDR3 has 16 amino acids. CDR1 is DFQATT and CDR2 is SNEGSKA in the germline V gene (reference sequence). V dropped 0 bases and J dropped 1 base, with 13 bases sitting between them. The CDR3 here is CSARDLGQGSNQPQHF. DNA of the CDR3: TGCAGTGCTAGAGATTTAGGGCAGGGGAGCAATCAGCCCCAGCATTTT.

This clonotype has more than one count but fewer than ten. The rearrangement joins TRBV6-1 to TRBJ2-7; D is uncertain. The germline V and J ends were trimmed by 2 bases and 1 base, with 15 bases remaining between them. The germline CDR1 and CDR2 sequences are MNHNS and SASEGT. The CDR3 extends over 16 amino acids. DNA for the CDR3: TGTGCCAGCAGTGAAACAGACGGACCAAGATCCTACGAGCAGTACTTC. This encodes CASSETDGPRSYEQYF.

V usage is TRBV3-1 and J usage is TRBJ1-1, with D perhaps matching TRBD1 (5 bases). Germline CDR1 is LGHDT and CDR2 is YNNKEL (reference sequence). The germline V and J ends were trimmed by 4 bases and 1 base, with 7 bases remaining between them. CDR3 length: 13 amino acids. CDR3 sequence (DNA): TGTGCCAGCAGCCGACAGCGGAACACTGAAGCTTTCTTT. Its translation is CASSRQRNTEAFF.

In this sample, this clonotype turned up a few times. J is TRBJ2-1 and V is TRBV20-1; D not certain. Trimming cost V 1 base and J 0 bases, with 13 bases left between them. The V gene's germline CDR1 is DFQATT and CDR2 SNEGSKA (reference sequence). The CDR3 loop spans 16 amino acids. CDR3 loop: CSARVFSGLSYNEQFF. The CDR3 DNA follows: TGCAGTGCTAGAGTCTTTTCTGGGCTCTCCTACAATGAGCAGTTCTTC.

This clonotype was recorded a few times. This chain joins TRBV6-1 and TRBJ1-1, with no clear D. V was clipped by 7 bases and J by 3 bases, with 12 bases between them. Germline V CDR1 and CDR2: MNHNS, SASEGT. CDR3 size: 13 residues. CDR3 in amino acids: CASMWGWDTEAFF. In DNA form, the CDR3 reads TGTGCCAGCATGTGGGGTTGGGACACTGAAGCTTTCTTT.

The V call is TRBV6-1, the J call TRBJ2-7; 7 positions agree with TRBD1. Germline V CDR1 and CDR2: MNHNS, SASEGT. The CDR3 covers 11 residues. The ends lost 7 bases at V and 5 bases at J; junction bases unmatched: 2. CDR3: CASTGGNEQYF. The CDR3 nucleotides are TGTGCCAGCACAGGGGGAAACGAGCAGTACTTC.

The chain uses TRBV6-1 and TRBJ1-2; 9 nucleotides agree with TRBD1. The J segment lost 9 bases and the V segment lost 4 bases, leaving 9 bases of the junction unmatched. Germline V lookup: CDR1 MNHNS, CDR2 SASEGT. CDR3 length equals 14 residues. The CDR3 DNA reads as TGTGCCAGCAGTGCCATGGGACAGGGAATCAGCTACACCTTC. It encodes CASSAMGQGISYTF.

The genes are TRBV6-2 or TRBV6-3 and TRBJ2-7; D is uncertain. The CDR3 has 15 residues. V was clipped by 6 bases and J by 0 bases, with 15 bases between them. In germline, CDR1 is MNHEY, CDR2 SVGEGT. CDR3 nucleotides: TGTGCCAGCAGCCCTAGGGCCCCGAGCTCCTACGAGCAGTACTTC. Translated: CASSPRAPSSYEQYF.

This clonotype appeared a single time. The rearrangement joins TRBV29-1 to TRBJ2-5; D perhaps matches TRBD1 (6 bases). The germline gives CDR1 SQVTM, CDR2 ANQGSEA. The CDR3 loop spans 13 amino acids. V lost 2 bases, J lost 3 bases, and 10 bases lay in between. The CDR3 bases are TGCAGCGTTGAATACCAGGGGAAAGAGACCCAGTACTTC. Protein: CSVEYQGKETQYF.

There are a few counts of this clonotype. This rearrangement joins TRBV24-1 to TRBJ2-5, with 7 bases lining up with TRBD1. This CDR3 region has 13 residues. The J segment lost 5 bases and the V segment lost 7 bases, leaving 6 bases of the junction unmatched. Per germline, CDR1 KGHDR and CDR2 SFDVKD. CDR3 amino acids: CATSRTGAETQYF. In DNA form, the CDR3 reads TGTGCCACCAGCAGGACAGGAGCGGAGACCCAGTACTTC.